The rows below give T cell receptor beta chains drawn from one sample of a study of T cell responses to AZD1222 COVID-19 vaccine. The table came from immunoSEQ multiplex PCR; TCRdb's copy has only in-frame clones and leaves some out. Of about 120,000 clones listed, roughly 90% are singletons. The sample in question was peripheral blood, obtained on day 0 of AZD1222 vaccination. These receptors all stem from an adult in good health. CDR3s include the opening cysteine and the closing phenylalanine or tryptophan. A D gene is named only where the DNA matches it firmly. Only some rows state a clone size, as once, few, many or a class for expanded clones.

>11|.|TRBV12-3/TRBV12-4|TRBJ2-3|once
TGTGCCAGCGGGTTGGCTCCCGCGCAGTATTTT
CASGLAPAQYF
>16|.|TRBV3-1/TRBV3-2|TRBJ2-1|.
TGTGCCAGCAGCCAAGATCTACAGGCGGGGGCCGATGAGCAGTTCTTC
CASSQDLQAGADEQFF
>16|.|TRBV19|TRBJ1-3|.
TGTGCCAGTACTGGGGACCCTGCAAGCTCTGGAAACACCATATATTTT
CASTGDPASSGNTIYF
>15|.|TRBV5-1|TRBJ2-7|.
TGCGCCAGCAGCCTTCAGGGACACATCTCCTACGAGCAGTACTTC
CASSLQGHISYEQYF
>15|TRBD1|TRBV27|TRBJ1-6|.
TGTGCCAGCACCCAGGGGGGGAGCCTGGGTTCACCCCTCCACTTT
CASTQGGSLGSPLHF
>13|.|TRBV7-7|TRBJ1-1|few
TGTGCTAGCAGCGCGAGGGAGAACACTGAAGCTTTCTTT
CASSARENTEAFF
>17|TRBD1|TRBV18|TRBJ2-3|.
TGTGCCAGCTCACCTTGGGCAGGGGGCTTCAACACAGATACGCAGTATTTT
CASSPWAGGFNTDTQYF
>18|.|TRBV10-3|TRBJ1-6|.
TGTGCCATCAGTGACGCCCTAAACAACTTTCGGCGGAATTCACCCCTCCACTTT
CAISDALNNFRRNSPLHF
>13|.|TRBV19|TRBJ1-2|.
TGTGCCAGTAGTATAGATCCGGGTGTGATTGAGTACTTC
CASSIDPGVIEYF
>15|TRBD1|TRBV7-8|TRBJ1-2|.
TGTGCCAGCAGCTTAGAAGGGACAGGGGTGGGCGGCTACACCTTC
CASSLEGTGVGGYTF
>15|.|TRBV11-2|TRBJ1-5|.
TGTGCCAGCAGCCTTAGCTCCGATGGCAATCAGCCCCAGCATTTT
CASSLSSDGNQPQHF